This entry describes one T cell receptor (beta chain). Its antigen remains unknown. These data originate in a study of cytomegalovirus exposure and HLA in healthy donors. At the level of the study: Membership in the Caucasian-associated ancestry cluster was found for 81% of 350 to 450 genotyped donors.

The CDR3 length is 13 residues. Between the trimmed V and J ends, which lost 1 base and 3 bases, there was a span of 6 bases. CDR1 and CDR2 (germline): KGHSH, LQKENI. Whereas donors were nominally healthy upon sampling, unrecorded immune exposures were probable. The study, taken as a whole, reports: Apart from CMV serostatus, no immune exposure information was available.

The PCR contained 60 Vbeta and 13 Jbeta primers. Repertoires were generated with immunoSEQ multiplex PCR, while TCRdb's copy carries only in-frame clones and drops some. There are roughly 120,000 clones in the sample; 75% to 90% occur only once, and approximately 0.22% lies in the top ten. Sequencing used PBMCs. This chain uses TRBV18 with TRBJ1-2; the D gene is possibly TRBD1 (5 bases). The receptor comes from a man aged 50 or older in good health and CMV-seronegative. The CDR3 is CASSPQGHYGYTF. The DNA of the CDR3 is TGTGCCAGCTCACCACAGGGGCACTATGGCTACACCTTC.